This paragraph covers one TCR beta chain sequence. This CDR3 is built from 13 residues. Trimming pared 4 bases from V and 8 bases from J, leaving 12 bases between. Germline V gene lookup returns CDR1 SGHRS and CDR2 YFSETQ. Profiled with immunoSEQ multiplex PCR; TCRdb holds only in-frame clones, not every one. The profile covers around 2.5 million clones, with roughly 93% appearing a single time and 0.36% taken by the ten largest. The data derive from a study of shared clonotypes between healthy human individuals. The material sequenced was naive CD4+ T cells from PBMCs. Subset given: CD45RA+ positively selected. The chain carries TRBV5-1 and TRBJ1-4; D is ambiguous. This sequence originates from a man younger than 30 in good health. Some clones in this sample may be carry-over from other donors' samples. For the CDR3, the DNA is TGCGCCAGCAGCCCGGCTGTAGGGGAAAAACTGTTTTTT. Translation: CASSPAVGEKLFF.